This is a list of T cell receptor beta chains from one sample in a study of OX40 agonist ivuxolimab in advanced cancers. Data came from immunoSEQ multiplex PCR; TCRdb stores just in-frame clones and leaves some out. The sample holds about 40,000 clones, 70% to 90% seen once. Sample: CD4+ or CD8+ T cells sorted from blood, taken in a trial of the OX40 agonist ivuxolimab. These receptor sequences come from an adult with an advanced solid tumor such as melanoma, head and neck, liver or kidney cancer. The CDR3 runs from the conserved cysteine through the conserved F or W. Fields, in order: J gene, clone size, D gene, V gene, CDR3 protein, CDR3 DNA. A D gene is named only where the DNA matches it firmly. Only some rows state a clone size, as once, few, many or a class for expanded clones.

j_call: TRBJ2-1; clone_size: -; d_call: -; v_call: TRBV29-1; cdr3_aa: CSGGLANYNEQFF; cdr3_nt: TGCAGCGGGGGGCTAGCGAATTACAATGAGCAGTTCTTC
j_call: TRBJ2-2; clone_size: many; d_call: -; v_call: TRBV7-3; cdr3_aa: CASSPGVTGELFF; cdr3_nt: TGTGCCAGCAGCCCAGGGGTCACCGGGGAGCTGTTTTTT
j_call: TRBJ1-2; clone_size: -; d_call: -; v_call: TRBV9; cdr3_aa: CASSVEGGYTF; cdr3_nt: TGTGCCAGCAGCGTAGAGGGTGGCTACACCTTC
j_call: TRBJ2-2; clone_size: -; d_call: TRBD1; v_call: TRBV4-1; cdr3_aa: CASSQEGQGRPNTGELFF; cdr3_nt: TGCGCCAGCAGCCAAGAGGGACAGGGGCGTCCGAACACCGGGGAGCTGTTTTTT
j_call: TRBJ2-7; clone_size: -; d_call: -; v_call: TRBV5-1; cdr3_aa: CASSSDISSYEQYF; cdr3_nt: TGCGCCAGCAGCTCAGACATTAGCTCCTACGAGCAGTACTTC
j_call: TRBJ2-1; clone_size: -; d_call: TRBD2; v_call: TRBV27; cdr3_aa: CASSPGLQKNEQFF; cdr3_nt: TGTGCCAGCAGCCCGGGACTACAAAAAAATGAGCAGTTCTTC
j_call: TRBJ2-1; clone_size: -; d_call: -; v_call: TRBV10-1; cdr3_aa: CASSESPNEQFF; cdr3_nt: TGCGCCAGCAGTGAGTCCCCCAATGAGCAGTTCTTC
j_call: TRBJ2-7; clone_size: -; d_call: -; v_call: TRBV7-9; cdr3_aa: CASSSPRTYEQYF; cdr3_nt: TGTGCCAGCAGCTCTCCGAGGACCTACGAGCAGTACTTC
j_call: TRBJ1-2; clone_size: -; d_call: -; v_call: TRBV28; cdr3_aa: CASSLAGDYGYTF; cdr3_nt: TGTGCCAGCAGTTTAGCGGGGGACTATGGCTACACCTTC
j_call: TRBJ2-7; clone_size: once; d_call: -; v_call: TRBV28; cdr3_aa: CASSFQGSYEQYF; cdr3_nt: TGTGCCAGCAGTTTTCAGGGTTCCTACGAGCAGTACTTC
j_call: TRBJ1-5; clone_size: -; d_call: -; v_call: TRBV4-1; cdr3_aa: CASSQEGGYQPQHF; cdr3_nt: TGCGCCAGCAGCCAAGAGGGGGGATATCAGCCCCAGCATTTT
j_call: TRBJ1-5; clone_size: -; d_call: -; v_call: TRBV14; cdr3_aa: CASSPGRGGPQHF; cdr3_nt: TGTGCCAGCAGCCCCGGTCGTGGCGGGCCCCAGCATTTT
j_call: TRBJ2-7; clone_size: -; d_call: TRBD1; v_call: TRBV5-6; cdr3_aa: CASSITGALYEQYF; cdr3_nt: TGTGCCAGCAGCATCACAGGGGCTCTCTACGAGCAGTACTTC
j_call: TRBJ2-7; clone_size: -; d_call: TRBD1; v_call: TRBV4-1; cdr3_aa: CASKGQGAGEQYF; cdr3_nt: TGCGCCAGCAAGGGACAGGGGGCTGGTGAGCAGTACTTC
j_call: TRBJ2-7; clone_size: -; d_call: -; v_call: TRBV27; cdr3_aa: CASSFWGSYEQYF; cdr3_nt: TGTGCCAGCAGTTTTTGGGGGAGTTACGAGCAGTACTTC
j_call: TRBJ2-7; clone_size: -; d_call: -; v_call: TRBV27; cdr3_aa: CASSLRAGAGRVSYEQYF; cdr3_nt: TGTGCCAGCAGTTTAAGGGCAGGGGCAGGACGAGTCTCCTACGAGCAGTACTTC
j_call: TRBJ2-6; clone_size: once; d_call: -; v_call: TRBV28; cdr3_aa: CASSLLPTGPSGANVLTF; cdr3_nt: TGTGCCAGCAGTTTACTTCCGACCGGGCCCTCTGGGGCCAACGTCCTGACTTTC
j_call: TRBJ2-2; clone_size: once; d_call: -; v_call: TRBV7-6; cdr3_aa: CASSSAGTHYTGELFF; cdr3_nt: TGTGCCAGCAGCTCCGCCGGGACACATTACACCGGGGAGCTGTTTTTT
j_call: TRBJ2-5; clone_size: -; d_call: -; v_call: TRBV7-9; cdr3_aa: CASSSGRETQYF; cdr3_nt: TGTGCCAGCAGCTCCGGACGCGAAACCCAGTACTTC
j_call: TRBJ2-7; clone_size: -; d_call: -; v_call: TRBV19; cdr3_aa: CASSIDRDRSYEQYF; cdr3_nt: TGTGCCAGTAGTATAGATCGAGACAGATCCTACGAGCAGTACTTC
j_call: TRBJ2-7; clone_size: -; d_call: -; v_call: TRBV27; cdr3_aa: CASRAGGSSSYEQYF; cdr3_nt: TGTGCCAGCAGGGCTGGCGGGTCCTCCTCCTACGAGCAGTACTTC
j_call: TRBJ2-2; clone_size: -; d_call: -; v_call: TRBV2; cdr3_aa: CASSEFSSGELFF; cdr3_nt: TGTGCCAGCAGTGAATTCAGTTCCGGGGAGCTGTTTTTT
j_call: TRBJ1-5; clone_size: -; d_call: TRBD1; v_call: TRBV30; cdr3_aa: CAWSGATGGAGNQPQHF; cdr3_nt: TGTGCCTGGAGTGGGGCAACAGGGGGCGCCGGCAATCAGCCCCAGCATTTT
j_call: TRBJ2-3; clone_size: once; d_call: TRBD2; v_call: TRBV7-9; cdr3_aa: CASSPRGTSETDTQYF; cdr3_nt: TGTGCCAGCAGCCCCAGAGGGACTAGTGAGACAGATACGCAGTATTTT
j_call: TRBJ1-1; clone_size: -; d_call: -; v_call: TRBV30; cdr3_aa: CAWTQGVPTEAFF; cdr3_nt: TGTGCCTGGACCCAGGGAGTGCCAACTGAAGCTTTCTTT
j_call: TRBJ1-4; clone_size: -; d_call: -; v_call: TRBV28; cdr3_aa: CASSRQTTNEKLFF; cdr3_nt: TGTGCCAGCAGTCGTCAGACAACTAATGAAAAACTGTTTTTT
j_call: TRBJ2-5; clone_size: -; d_call: TRBD2; v_call: TRBV13; cdr3_aa: CASSLWLLAEETQYF; cdr3_nt: TGTGCCAGCAGCTTATGGCTACTAGCGGAAGAGACCCAGTACTTC
j_call: TRBJ2-7; clone_size: -; d_call: TRBD1; v_call: TRBV6-6; cdr3_aa: CASNGKGAPYEQYF; cdr3_nt: TGTGCCAGCAATGGGAAGGGGGCCCCCTACGAGCAGTACTTC
j_call: TRBJ1-2; clone_size: -; d_call: TRBD1; v_call: TRBV29-1; cdr3_aa: CSVGVLGGHYGYTF; cdr3_nt: TGCAGCGTTGGGGTACTAGGGGGCCACTATGGCTACACCTTC